This T cell receptor beta chain was sequenced in a study of Graves' ophthalmopathy and Graves' hyperthyroidism. Amplification of the TCR beta CDR3 regions used RNA transcripts (as template). HTBI-primed first-round RT-PCR preceded second-round multiplex PCR. Each CDR3 protein gets one entry after TCRdb re-called the multiplex PCR reads with MiXCR. The sample consists of over a million distinct CDR3 sequences, less than 45% of them appearing once. This receptor was obtained from an adult man with Graves' hyperthyroidism. Sequenced sample: peripheral blood or thyroid tissue (not recorded which).

The CDR3 coding sequence is TGTGCCAGCAGTACAGGGTATGGGGGCGGTGGCTACACCTTC. Protein sequence: CASSTGYGGGGYTF. The J gene is TRBJ1-2, the V gene TRBV12-3 or TRBV12-4; TRBD1 might be the D (6 bases). V was clipped by 5 bases and J by 7 bases, with 17 bases between them. This CDR3 spans 14 amino acids.